A selection of T cell receptor beta chains follows, all from one sample in a study of T cells in Graves' hyperthyroidism and ophthalmopathy. TCRdb redid the calling of the multiplex PCR reads with MiXCR, one entry per CDR3 protein. The table lists hundreds of thousands of distinct CDR3 sequences, 13% to 15% of them singletons. The sample consisted of blood. Receptors were obtained from a woman between 18 and 29 years old with Graves' hyperthyroidism. Both conserved end residues are part of each CDR3. Each record gives: CDR3 length, V gene, D gene, J gene, clone size, CDR3 DNA, CDR3 protein. The D gene is left open where the match is weak. Not all rows give a size; the values are once, few, many and, for expanded clones, a class.

>18|TRBV7-2|NA|TRBJ1-3|NA
TGTGCCAGCAGCTTAGAGGCTCTTGACGGGCCCTCTGGAAACACCATATATTTT
CASSLEALDGPSGNTIYF
>13|TRBV7-9|TRBD1|TRBJ1-2|NA
TGTGCCAGCAGCCTGATACAGGGGACGGGCTACACCTTC
CASSLIQGTGYTF
>13|TRBV6-2/TRBV6-3|NA|TRBJ2-5|few
TGTGCCAGCAGTTACTTCGACCAAGAGACCCAGTACTTC
CASSYFDQETQYF
>18|TRBV12-5|NA|TRBJ2-2|many
TGTGCTAGTGGCACCCGGCACCGCGGGCATACTGGGACCGGGGAGCTGTTTTTT
CASGTRHRGHTGTGELFF
>15|TRBV2|NA|TRBJ1-6|many
TGTGCCAGCAGTGATGACAGTTCCTATAATTCACCCCTCCACTTT
CASSDDSSYNSPLHF
>16|TRBV2|NA|TRBJ1-5|NA
TGTGCCAGCAGTGCCCTGCTTCAGGTCAGCAATCAGCCCCAGCATTTT
CASSALLQVSNQPQHF
>13|TRBV20-1|TRBD2|TRBJ2-7|many
TGCAGTGCGCCACTAGCGGGAGGGTTCGAGCAGTACTTC
CSAPLAGGFEQYF
>17|TRBV13|NA|TRBJ1-3|NA
TGTGCCAGCGGTGGTGGAACAACCTGGATTGACGGAAACACCATATATTTT
CASGGGTTWIDGNTIYF
>15|TRBV7-9|NA|TRBJ2-3|many
TGTGCCAGCAGCCCCGTGACTACTAGCACAGATACGCAGTATTTT
CASSPVTTSTDTQYF
>14|TRBV12-3/TRBV12-4|TRBD2|TRBJ2-2|few
TGTGCCAGCATCTTACTAGCGGGAGGGCAGGAGCTGTTTTTT
CASILLAGGQELFF
>15|TRBV19|NA|TRBJ1-1|NA
TGTGCCAGTAGTTTAAATCAAGTCTCGGGAGATGAAGCTTTCTTT
CASSLNQVSGDEAFF
>14|TRBV5-5|TRBD2|TRBJ2-7|many
TGTGCCAGCAGCTGGACTAGCAGGGCGGATGAGCAGTACTTC
CASSWTSRADEQYF
>15|TRBV29-1|TRBD2|TRBJ2-7|NA
TGCAGCGTTGAATTAGCGGGAGAAAACCCCTGCGAGCAGTACTTC
CSVELAGENPCEQYF
>15|TRBV11-2|NA|TRBJ2-5|many
TGTGCCAGCAGCTCTCGCACGGACACCCAAGAGACCCAGTACTTC
CASSSRTDTQETQYF
>14|TRBV12-3/TRBV12-4|NA|TRBJ2-2|many
TGTGCCAGCAGTTTGGTCGTGGGGACCGGGGAGCTGTTTTTT
CASSLVVGTGELFF
>16|TRBV6-1|TRBD1|TRBJ1-1|many
TGTGCCAGCAGTGTAGGGGCAGGGGGCCCGAACACTGAAGCTTTCTTT
CASSVGAGGPNTEAFF
>14|TRBV6-6|NA|TRBJ2-2|many
TGTGCCAGCAGTTACTTCTCTGGGACCGGGGAGCTGTTTTTT
CASSYFSGTGELFF
>13|TRBV5-1|NA|TRBJ2-7|NA
TGCGCCAGCAGCTCCCTGGGGAGCCACGAGCAGTACTTC
CASSSLGSHEQYF
>12|TRBV20-1|NA|TRBJ1-2|few
TGCAGTGCTAGAAGAGGGGCCTATGGCTACACCTTC
CSARRGAYGYTF
>14|TRBV6-1|NA|TRBJ2-3|few
TGTGCCAGCAATTTCCAGGGTTTAACAGATACGCAGTATTTT
CASNFQGLTDTQYF
>16|TRBV7-9|NA|TRBJ2-7|many
TGTGCCAGCAGCTCCTACGCCGGGACCCTGGAGCGCGAGCAGTACTTC
CASSSYAGTLEREQYF
>14|TRBV6-1|NA|TRBJ1-2|many
TGTGCCAGCAGTGCCGTACAGGGTTTAAGTGGCTACACCTTC
CASSAVQGLSGYTF
>12|TRBV24-1|TRBD1|TRBJ1-2|few
TGTGCCATCGGGGACAGGGTCGACGGCTACACCTTC
CAIGDRVDGYTF
>14|TRBV20-1|TRBD2|TRBJ2-7|NA
TGCAGTGCGAGTAGACTAGCGGGAGTGTACGAGCAGTACTTC
CSASRLAGVYEQYF
>10|TRBV29-1|NA|TRBJ1-1|many
TGCAGCTTCATGAACACTGAAGCTTTCTTT
CSFMNTEAFF
>14|TRBV10-3|NA|TRBJ2-7|NA
TGTGCCATCAGTGAGTTGTCCCCAGGGAGCGAGCAGTACTTC
CAISELSPGSEQYF
>15|TRBV7-6|NA|TRBJ2-5|NA
TGTGCCAGCAGCTTAATGGGACGCCTAAAAGAGACCCAGTACTTC
CASSLMGRLKETQYF
>18|TRBV30|TRBD1|TRBJ1-2|NA
TGTGCCTGGATAAGGAGACAGGGGTGGACGGCGAACTATGGGAGCTACACCTTC
CAWIRRQGWTANYGSYTF
>15|TRBV6-1|NA|TRBJ1-1|NA
TGTGCCAGCAGGGAACAGGCGGTTGTTGTCACTGAAGCTTTCTTT
CASREQAVVVTEAFF
>15|TRBV20-1|NA|TRBJ2-3|NA
TGCAGTGCTAGAGATCTCCGGGGATCCCCCGAGGCGCAGTATTTT
CSARDLRGSPEAQYF
>15|TRBV9|TRBD1|TRBJ2-7|NA
TGTGCCAGCAGCGGGGGGGGACAGGGGAGCTACGAGCAGTACTTC
CASSGGGQGSYEQYF
>14|TRBV7-9|NA|TRBJ2-7|few
TGTGCCAGCAGCTTAGCCCCTGACTTCTACGAGCAGTACTTC
CASSLAPDFYEQYF
>14|TRBV29-1|NA|TRBJ1-1|NA
TGCAGCGTTGAAGATGACCACCGGGGCCCTGGGGCTTTCTTT
CSVEDDHRGPGAFF
>13|TRBV2|NA|TRBJ1-2|many
TGTGCCAGCAGGCCACAGGTGAACTATGGCTACACCTTC
CASRPQVNYGYTF
>17|TRBV3-1|TRBD2|TRBJ2-7|many
TGTGCCAGCAGTCTCGGACTAGCGGGACTACTTTCGTACGAGCAGTACTTC
CASSLGLAGLLSYEQYF
>14|TRBV19|NA|TRBJ2-7|NA
TGTGCCAGTAGTATCCAGGGTGTTGAGTACGAGCAGTACTTC
CASSIQGVEYEQYF
>18|TRBV18|TRBD1|TRBJ1-3|NA
TGTGCCAGCTCACCACGGACAGGATCGGGGACCTCTGGAAACACCATATATTTT
CASSPRTGSGTSGNTIYF
>14|TRBV6-1|TRBD2|TRBJ2-5|many
TGTGCCAGCAGTTACGGGACTAGCTGGGAGACCCAGTACTTC
CASSYGTSWETQYF
>18|TRBV7-2|NA|TRBJ2-7|NA
TGTGCCAGCAGCTTAGCCCCCCTCGGAAGCGGAAGCTCCTACGAGCAGTACTTC
CASSLAPLGSGSSYEQYF
>16|TRBV19|NA|TRBJ1-4|NA
TGTGCCAGTAGTATAGAGGGGCCCGGGACCGACGAAAAACTGTTTTTT
CASSIEGPGTDEKLFF